These T cell receptor beta chains were read from a single sample in a study of shared clonotypes between healthy human individuals. TCRdb's copy holds only in-frame clones and misses some; the assay was immunoSEQ multiplex PCR. The sample holds fewer than 350,000 clones, around 90% seen once. Sequenced material: memory CD8+ T cells sorted from blood. The receptors originated from a man between 18 and 29 years old in good health. CDR3s include the opening cysteine and the closing phenylalanine or tryptophan. The order of the fields is D gene, clone size, V gene, J gene, CDR3 protein, CDR3 DNA. D genes are given only for firm matches. Where a row states a size, it is once, few, many or the class of an expanded clone; other rows omit it.

d_call: TRBD2
clone_size: once
v_call: TRBV7-9
j_call: TRBJ2-5
cdr3_aa: CASAGGVQETQYF
cdr3_nt: TGTGCCAGCGCGGGGGGAGTTCAAGAGACCCAGTACTTC

d_call: .
clone_size: .
v_call: TRBV6-5
j_call: TRBJ1-5
cdr3_aa: CASSLSGPNQPQHF
cdr3_nt: TGTGCCAGCAGCCTGAGCGGACCCAATCAGCCCCAGCATTTT

d_call: .
clone_size: .
v_call: TRBV9
j_call: TRBJ1-1
cdr3_aa: CASSGDGTNTEAFF
cdr3_nt: TGTGCCAGCAGCGGGGACGGAACGAACACTGAAGCTTTCTTT

d_call: .
clone_size: .
v_call: TRBV6-5
j_call: TRBJ2-7
cdr3_aa: CASSYSPESYEQYF
cdr3_nt: TGTGCCAGCAGTTACTCCCCAGAGTCCTACGAGCAGTACTTC

d_call: .
clone_size: .
v_call: TRBV7-6
j_call: TRBJ2-4
cdr3_aa: CASSLGDYGEGDIQYF
cdr3_nt: TGTGCCAGCAGCTTAGGGGATTATGGAGAGGGAGACATTCAGTACTTC

d_call: TRBD1
clone_size: .
v_call: TRBV7-6
j_call: TRBJ2-1
cdr3_aa: CASSLSINSDRLNEQFF
cdr3_nt: TGTGCCAGCAGCTTATCAATAAACTCGGACAGGCTGAATGAGCAGTTCTTC

d_call: TRBD2
clone_size: .
v_call: TRBV29-1
j_call: TRBJ2-1
cdr3_aa: CSVEGYELLAGFIDEQFF
cdr3_nt: TGCAGCGTTGAAGGCTACGAATTACTAGCGGGTTTTATTGATGAGCAGTTCTTC

d_call: .
clone_size: .
v_call: TRBV28
j_call: TRBJ1-4
cdr3_aa: CASSPAKPIPPLGLFF
cdr3_nt: TGTGCCAGCAGTCCAGCGAAGCCCATACCTCCACTGGGACTGTTTTTT

d_call: .
clone_size: .
v_call: TRBV4-1
j_call: TRBJ2-7
cdr3_aa: CASSQKDGPFEQYF
cdr3_nt: TGCGCCAGCAGCCAGAAGGACGGACCTTTCGAGCAGTACTTC

d_call: TRBD2
clone_size: .
v_call: TRBV6-1
j_call: TRBJ2-5
cdr3_aa: CASSEESSGGPYQETQYF
cdr3_nt: TGTGCCAGCAGTGAAGAGAGTAGCGGGGGGCCCTACCAAGAGACCCAGTACTTC

d_call: .
clone_size: .
v_call: TRBV10-3
j_call: TRBJ2-1
cdr3_aa: CAISFSGNEQFF
cdr3_nt: TGTGCCATCAGTTTCAGCGGGAATGAGCAGTTCTTC

d_call: .
clone_size: .
v_call: TRBV19
j_call: TRBJ1-2
cdr3_aa: CASSPMDTNYGYTF
cdr3_nt: TGTGCCAGTAGTCCCATGGACACTAACTATGGCTACACCTTC

d_call: .
clone_size: .
v_call: TRBV7-9
j_call: TRBJ2-1
cdr3_aa: CASSLGGGTEEQFF
cdr3_nt: TGTGCCAGCAGCTTAGGAGGGGGGACCGAGGAGCAGTTCTTC

d_call: .
clone_size: .
v_call: TRBV4-1
j_call: TRBJ2-7
cdr3_aa: CASSHLTDSYEQYF
cdr3_nt: TGCGCCAGCAGCCACCTGACAGACTCCTACGAGCAGTACTTC

d_call: .
clone_size: .
v_call: TRBV7-6
j_call: TRBJ1-2
cdr3_aa: CASSLSGAGGYGYTF
cdr3_nt: TGTGCCAGCAGCTTATCGGGGGCTGGTGGCTATGGCTACACCTTC

d_call: .
clone_size: .
v_call: TRBV29-1
j_call: TRBJ2-7
cdr3_aa: CSVEAQYEQYF
cdr3_nt: TGCAGCGTTGAAGCACAGTACGAGCAGTACTTC

d_call: TRBD1
clone_size: .
v_call: TRBV6-1
j_call: TRBJ1-1
cdr3_aa: CASSENWTGHTEAFF
cdr3_nt: TGTGCCAGCAGTGAAAACTGGACAGGACACACTGAAGCTTTCTTT

d_call: TRBD2
clone_size: .
v_call: TRBV11-2
j_call: TRBJ2-7
cdr3_aa: CASSLSAGGYIYEQYF
cdr3_nt: TGTGCCAGCAGCTTATCAGCGGGAGGTTATATTTACGAGCAGTACTTC

d_call: .
clone_size: .
v_call: TRBV5-1
j_call: TRBJ2-7
cdr3_aa: CASTGASSYEQYF
cdr3_nt: TGCGCCAGCACGGGCGCATCTTCCTACGAGCAGTACTTC

d_call: TRBD2
clone_size: .
v_call: TRBV27
j_call: TRBJ2-7
cdr3_aa: CASSTGTSGPPYEQYF
cdr3_nt: TGTGCCAGCAGTACCGGGACTAGCGGGCCCCCCTACGAGCAGTACTTC

d_call: .
clone_size: .
v_call: TRBV5-1
j_call: TRBJ2-3
cdr3_aa: CASSLAPGHSLADTQYF
cdr3_nt: TGCGCCAGCAGCTTGGCTCCGGGACACTCTTTGGCAGATACGCAGTATTTT

d_call: .
clone_size: .
v_call: TRBV6-1
j_call: TRBJ2-7
cdr3_aa: CASSPTRHGQYF
cdr3_nt: TGTGCCAGCAGTCCCACAAGGCACGGGCAGTACTTC

d_call: .
clone_size: .
v_call: TRBV9
j_call: TRBJ2-5
cdr3_aa: CASSVVEGRLVRQETQYF
cdr3_nt: TGTGCCAGCAGCGTAGTAGAGGGCCGACTAGTCCGCCAAGAGACCCAGTACTTC

d_call: .
clone_size: .
v_call: TRBV2
j_call: TRBJ2-7
cdr3_aa: CASSDGGASEQYF
cdr3_nt: TGTGCCAGCAGTGATGGCGGGGCAAGCGAGCAGTACTTC

d_call: TRBD2
clone_size: .
v_call: TRBV7-6
j_call: TRBJ2-7
cdr3_aa: CASSLGGLADSYEQYF
cdr3_nt: TGTGCCAGCAGCTTAGGGGGACTAGCGGACTCCTACGAGCAGTACTTC

d_call: .
clone_size: .
v_call: TRBV11-2
j_call: TRBJ2-2
cdr3_aa: CASSLFGQLNTGELFF
cdr3_nt: TGTGCCAGCAGCTTATTTGGGCAGCTGAACACCGGGGAGCTGTTTTTT

d_call: TRBD1
clone_size: .
v_call: TRBV5-5
j_call: TRBJ1-5
cdr3_aa: CASSLTDREGQPQHF
cdr3_nt: TGTGCCAGCAGCTTAACGGACAGGGAGGGACAGCCCCAGCATTTT

d_call: TRBD1
clone_size: .
v_call: TRBV7-6
j_call: TRBJ1-6
cdr3_aa: CASSLAAGGGSPLHF
cdr3_nt: TGTGCCAGCAGCTTAGCCGCAGGGGGAGGTTCACCCCTCCACTTT

d_call: .
clone_size: .
v_call: TRBV19
j_call: TRBJ2-2
cdr3_aa: CASSLGLGTTGELFF
cdr3_nt: TGTGCCAGTAGTTTGGGGCTAGGGACGACCGGGGAGCTGTTTTTT

d_call: .
clone_size: .
v_call: TRBV4-1
j_call: TRBJ2-2
cdr3_aa: CASSSTGTGELFF
cdr3_nt: TGCGCCAGCAGCTCGACGGGGACCGGGGAGCTGTTTTTT

d_call: .
clone_size: .
v_call: TRBV7-8
j_call: TRBJ2-1
cdr3_aa: CASSGTGPRDEQFF
cdr3_nt: TGTGCCAGCAGCGGGACGGGTCCTCGGGATGAGCAGTTCTTC

d_call: .
clone_size: .
v_call: TRBV7-9
j_call: TRBJ1-2
cdr3_aa: CASTNLKDPIPLVYGYTF
cdr3_nt: TGTGCCAGCACCAACTTAAAGGACCCTATCCCCCTCGTATATGGCTACACCTTC

d_call: TRBD1
clone_size: .
v_call: TRBV5-1
j_call: TRBJ2-7
cdr3_aa: CASSGTGAPDYEQYF
cdr3_nt: TGCGCCAGCAGCGGTACAGGGGCCCCCGATTACGAGCAGTACTTC

d_call: .
clone_size: .
v_call: TRBV30
j_call: TRBJ2-7
cdr3_aa: CAWSGWDSYEQYF
cdr3_nt: TGTGCCTGGAGTGGCTGGGACTCCTACGAGCAGTACTTC

d_call: .
clone_size: .
v_call: TRBV27
j_call: TRBJ2-7
cdr3_aa: CASREGDETYEQYF
cdr3_nt: TGTGCCAGCCGTGAAGGAGACGAGACCTACGAGCAGTACTTC

d_call: .
clone_size: .
v_call: TRBV27
j_call: TRBJ2-3
cdr3_aa: CASSLGSSAQYF
cdr3_nt: TGTGCCAGCAGTTTAGGGTCGTCCGCGCAGTATTTT

d_call: TRBD1
clone_size: .
v_call: TRBV5-6
j_call: TRBJ1-1
cdr3_aa: CASSSGGWTEAFF
cdr3_nt: TGTGCCAGCAGCTCAGGGGGTTGGACTGAAGCTTTCTTT

d_call: .
clone_size: few
v_call: TRBV7-9
j_call: TRBJ2-7
cdr3_aa: CASSSVVGYEQYF
cdr3_nt: TGTGCCAGCAGCTCGGTCGTAGGCTACGAGCAGTACTTC

d_call: .
clone_size: .
v_call: TRBV28
j_call: TRBJ1-2
cdr3_aa: CASSYIGDYGYTF
cdr3_nt: TGTGCCAGCAGTTATATAGGTGACTATGGCTACACCTTC

d_call: .
clone_size: few
v_call: TRBV5-6
j_call: TRBJ1-2
cdr3_aa: CASSRTVNYGYTF
cdr3_nt: TGTGCCAGCAGCCGAACAGTTAACTATGGCTACACCTTC

d_call: TRBD1
clone_size: .
v_call: TRBV27
j_call: TRBJ1-2
cdr3_aa: CASRPIQGAYYGYTF
cdr3_nt: TGTGCCAGCAGACCAATCCAGGGGGCGTACTATGGCTACACCTTC